This T cell receptor (beta chain) was sequenced in a study of response to subunit inactivated influenza vaccine. Points from the study as a whole: It was the authors' suggestion that each seasonal influenza vaccination recruits few new T cells.

Notes on this clonotype: What it binds is unknown.

With 7 bases clipped from V and 2 bases from J, the junction kept 5 bases outside the gene matches. Germline V CDR1 and CDR2: MNHNS, SASEGT. The CDR3 runs 15 residues. One entry per CDR3 protein, called by TCRdb with MiXCR from the RT-PCR reads. The sample shows about 190,000 distinct CDR3 sequences, under 15% of them seen only once. Sequenced here: CD8+ T cells sorted from PBMCs, sampled more than 4 days after vaccination. The TCR sequence derives from a man aged 45 to 65 who received an inactivated influenza vaccine. The V call is TRBV6-1, the J call TRBJ2-1, with TRBD2 matching over 10 bases. CDR3 sequence (DNA): TGTGCCAGCACTGTAGCGGGAGGCCCCTACAATGAGCAGTTCTTC. Translated, it gives CASTVAGGPYNEQFF.